A single sample gave rise to the 22 T cell receptor beta chains below, sequenced in a study of lymphopenia after photon versus proton radiotherapy. Sequencing used immunoSEQ multiplex PCR; TCRdb keeps in-frame clones, though not all of them. The data hold 65,000 to 75,000 clones, with 80% to 90% observed a single time. The material sequenced was peripheral blood, taken from a patient treated with proton-based radiotherapy. Receptors were obtained from a man older than 75 with esophageal cancer.

The rearrangement links TRBV30 to TRBJ2-1, with 10 bases that match TRBD1. The CDR3 totals 15 residues. Germline values: CDR1 GTSNPN, CDR2 SVGIG (reference sequence). V trimming: 3 bases; J trimming: 5 bases; junction bases outside the gene matches: 7. As DNA, the CDR3 is TGTGCCTGGAGGTATGGGACAGGGGCGGACAATGAGCAGTTCTTC. This sequence encodes CAWRYGTGADNEQFF.

The chain employs TRBV18 and TRBJ1-3; no reliable D call. The CDR3 extends over 17 amino acids. Germline CDR1 reads KGHSH; CDR2 reads LQKENI. Trimming stripped 3 bases from V and 0 bases from J, with 15 bases between. For the CDR3, the DNA is TGTGCCAGCTCACCCCCGGTCGGCGCTAACTCTGGAAACACCATATATTTT. Its protein product is CASSPPVGANSGNTIYF.

The chain links TRBV4-3 to TRBJ2-1; 7 bases match TRBD2. V dropped 0 bases and J dropped 0; count of bases not matched to a gene: 2. The CDR3 loop spans 16 amino acids. Germline V gene lookup returns CDR1 LGHNA and CDR2 YSLEER. The DNA of the CDR3 is TGCGCCAGCAGCCAAGACGGCGGGGGCTCCTACAATGAGCAGTTCTTC. Amino acid sequence: CASSQDGGGSYNEQFF.

The rearrangement joins TRBV7-8 to TRBJ2-7; 9 positions match TRBD1. CDR3 size: 15 residues. Germline V gene data show CDR1 as SGHVS and CDR2 as FQNEAQ. Trimming removed 5 bases from V and 6 bases from J; junction bases left unmatched: 11. The CDR3 sequence is CASSVRDRVSSEQYF. DNA of the CDR3: TGTGCCAGCAGCGTCAGGGACAGGGTATCTTCCGAGCAGTACTTC.

The chain couples TRBV28 to TRBJ1-1, with 10 nucleotides matching TRBD1. The junction had 7 bases not matched to a gene; V was cut back by 2 bases and J by 1 base. CDR1 and CDR2 (germline): MDHEN, SYDVKM. CDR3 length: 17 amino acids. CDR3 protein: CASSLIGQGDGNTEAFF. The DNA of the CDR3 is TGTGCCAGCAGTTTAATTGGACAGGGGGATGGGAACACTGAAGCTTTCTTT.

This clone has a handful of counts. The V gene is TRBV19, the J gene TRBJ1-2, with D unclear. Deletions cut 4 bases from V and 4 bases from J, with 13 bases between. The CDR3 covers 14 residues. The germline V gene encodes CDR1 LNHDA and CDR2 SQIVND (reference sequence). The CDR3 protein is CASSRRAEAYGYTF. DNA of the CDR3: TGTGCCAGTAGTAGACGGGCCGAGGCCTATGGCTACACCTTC. Supplemented by reference TRBV19 and TRBJ1-2, the full variable domain reads DGGITQSPKYLFRKEGQNVTLSCEQNLNHDAMYWYRQDPGQGLRLIYYSQIVNDFQKGDIAEGYSVSREKKESFPLTVTSAQKNPTAFYLCASSRRAEAYGYTFGSGTRLTVV.

DNA for the CDR3: TGTGCCAGCTCACCAACGGAGGTCGCCAAAAACATTCAGTACTTC. It codes for CASSPTEVAKNIQYF. V is TRBV18 and J is TRBJ2-4; tentative D call: TRBD2 (5 bases). The CDR3 is 15 amino acids. The V gene's germline CDR1 is KGHSH and CDR2 LQKENI. Trimming left V 2 bases short and J 1 base short, with 9 bases between.

This clone came up once. CDR3 sequence: CASSYLMEQYF. DNA of the CDR3: TGTGCCAGCAGCTACCTTATGGAGCAGTACTTC. The chain links TRBV6-1 to TRBJ2-7, with D uncertain. The V gene lost 6 bases and the J gene lost 7 bases, with 10 bases spanning the gap. The CDR3 sequence is 11 residues long. Germline V CDR1 and CDR2: MNHNS, SASEGT.

The J gene is TRBJ2-2, the V gene TRBV4-3; D not certain. Germline V gene lookup returns CDR1 LGHNA and CDR2 YSLEER. The CDR3 loop spans 13 amino acids. V was pared by 1 base and J by 3 bases, with 3 bases between. The CDR3: CASSQADTGELFF. The CDR3 bases are TGCGCCAGCAGCCAAGCGGACACCGGGGAGCTGTTTTTT.

The rearrangement uses TRBV7-9 and TRBJ1-2; TRBD1 matches 10 bases. From germline, CDR1 is SEHNR and CDR2 FQNEAQ (reference sequence). Germline trimming cut 4 bases from V and 6 bases from J; bases unmatched to any gene: 5. The CDR3 consists of 14 residues. The CDR3 protein is CASSSTTGGDGYTF. CDR3 sequence (DNA): TGTGCCAGCAGCTCGACGACAGGGGGCGATGGCTACACCTTC.

This chain uses TRBV9 with TRBJ1-1, with D tentatively TRBD1 (5 bases). The CDR3 is made up of 15 amino acids. The germline gives CDR1 SGDLS, CDR2 YYNGEE. Trimming left V 4 bases short and J 1 base short, with 14 bases between. Here the CDR3 DNA reads TGTGCCAGCAGCTGGCGCGGGGACTGGAACACTGAAGCTTTCTTT. As protein: CASSWRGDWNTEAFF.

This rearrangement joins TRBV5-6 to TRBJ2-3, with D unresolved. The CDR3 has 13 amino acids. Germline V lookup: CDR1 SGHDT, CDR2 YYEEEE. Trimming left V 4 bases short and J 1 base short, with 7 bases between. The CDR3 DNA is TGTGCCAGCAGCCGTTACCGCACAGATACGCAGTATTTT. Translation gives CASSRYRTDTQYF.

This chain connects TRBV5-8 to TRBJ2-3, with unresolved D. The V end was cut by 2 bases, the J end by 1 base, with 14 bases between. Germline loops: CDR1 SGHTS, CDR2 YDEGEE. The CDR3 has 16 residues. The CDR3 nucleotides are TGTGCCAGCAGCTTTATAACAGCCGGTGGCACAGATACGCAGTATTTT. Translating it yields CASSFITAGGTDTQYF.

This chain connects TRBV4-1 to TRBJ1-5; possible D gene TRBD1, 6 bases. The V end was cut by 1 base, the J end by 0 bases, with 22 bases between. The CDR3 has 20 residues. Germline CDR1 MGHRA, CDR2 YSYEKL. The DNA of the CDR3 is TGCGCCAGCAGCCAAGGGAGGTACCCGGGACAAGGATTTAGCAATCAGCCCCAGCATTTT. Translating gives CASSQGRYPGQGFSNQPQHF.

The rearrangement links TRBV2 to TRBJ1-2; D is uncertain. This CDR3 has 15 residues. Looked up from germline, CDR1 is SNHLY and CDR2 is FYNNEI. The V end lost 4 bases, the J end lost 9 bases, and 21 bases lay between the germline ends. The CDR3 loop reads CASSAEGRAVRSYTF. CDR3 nucleotide sequence: TGTGCCAGCAGTGCGGAAGGACGGGCCGTAAGGAGCTACACCTTC.

The V and J genes are TRBV4-3 and TRBJ2-2; D remains ambiguous. The CDR3 runs 15 residues. Trimming cost V 0 bases and J 2 bases, with 7 bases left between them. Germline CDR1 and CDR2: LGHNA and YSLEER. The CDR3: CASSQDFRNTGELFF. DNA of the CDR3: TGCGCCAGCAGCCAAGACTTCCGAAACACCGGGGAGCTGTTTTTT.

The V and J genes are TRBV7-2 and TRBJ1-3; no firm D call. The ends were cut back, 1 base at V and 6 bases at J, with 13 bases in the middle. This CDR3 region has 15 residues. Germline assignment: CDR1 SGHTA and CDR2 FQGNSA. CDR3 amino acids: CASSLGRVPENTIYF. The CDR3 DNA is TGTGCCAGCAGCTTAGGGCGGGTTCCGGAAAACACCATATATTTT. The full variable domain, its missing parts supplied by reference TRBV7-2 and TRBJ1-3, is GAGVSQSPSNKVTEKGKDVELRCDPISGHTALYWYRQSLGQGLEFLIYFQGNSAPDKSGLPSDRFSAERTGGSVSTLTIQRTQQEDSAVYLCASSLGRVPENTIYFGEGSWLTVV.

The V call is TRBV6-5, the J call TRBJ2-1; 7 bases are a match to TRBD2. Germline V gene sequence: CDR1 MNHEY, CDR2 SVGAGI. The CDR3 runs to 15 residues. V was clipped by 6 bases and J by 2 bases; unmatched bases: 7. The DNA for the CDR3 is TGTGCCAGCAGCCAGACTAGCCCCGCCTACAATGAGCAGTTCTTC. Protein sequence: CASSQTSPAYNEQFF.

This clone was found a few times. This rearrangement joins TRBV6-6 to TRBJ2-7, with 8 nucleotides matching TRBD1. Trimming cost V 2 bases and J 4 bases; bases outside gene matches: 7. The CDR3 is 15 residues long. The germline V gene encodes CDR1 MNHNY and CDR2 SVGAGI (reference sequence). The CDR3 DNA is TGTGCCAGCAGTTACCCAGGACAGGGTGTGTACGAGCAGTACTTC. Its protein is CASSYPGQGVYEQYF.

This clone was seen a single time. The rearrangement links TRBV2 to TRBJ2-7; 12 nucleotides agree with TRBD2. Looked up from germline, CDR1 is SNHLY and CDR2 is FYNNEI. This CDR3 contains 15 residues. The ends lost 4 bases at V and 5 bases at J; junction bases unmatched: 6. The CDR3 DNA sequence: TGTGCCAGCAGTGTGACTAGCGGGAGAATGAACGAGCAGTACTTC. Its protein is CASSVTSGRMNEQYF.

The chain couples TRBV9 to TRBJ2-3, with unresolved D. The CDR3 sequence is 16 residues long. V lost 0 bases and J lost 2, with 13 bases in between. CDR1 and CDR2 from the germline V gene are SGDLS and YYNGEE. The CDR3 sequence is CASSVGTDGITDTQYF. DNA of the CDR3: TGTGCCAGCAGCGTAGGAACGGACGGAATCACAGATACGCAGTATTTT. The full variable domain, its missing parts supplied by reference TRBV9 and TRBJ2-3, is DSGVTQTPKHLITATGQRVTLRCSPRSGDLSVYWYQQSLDQGLQFLIQYYNGEERAKGNILERFSAQQFPDLHSELNLSSLELGDSALYFCASSVGTDGITDTQYFGPGTRLTVL.

The chain carries TRBV19 and TRBJ1-5; D is unclear. From germline, CDR1 is LNHDA and CDR2 SQIVND (reference sequence). Between the trimmed V and J ends, which lost 5 bases and 4 bases, there was a span of 3 bases. The CDR3 length is 11 residues. CDR3 protein: CASSQNQPQHF. The CDR3 DNA is TGTGCCAGTAGTCAAAATCAGCCCCAGCATTTT. The whole variable domain, remainder taken from reference TRBV19 and TRBJ1-5, is DGGITQSPKYLFRKEGQNVTLSCEQNLNHDAMYWYRQDPGQGLRLIYYSQIVNDFQKGDIAEGYSVSREKKESFPLTVTSAQKNPTAFYLCASSQNQPQHFGDGTRLSIL.